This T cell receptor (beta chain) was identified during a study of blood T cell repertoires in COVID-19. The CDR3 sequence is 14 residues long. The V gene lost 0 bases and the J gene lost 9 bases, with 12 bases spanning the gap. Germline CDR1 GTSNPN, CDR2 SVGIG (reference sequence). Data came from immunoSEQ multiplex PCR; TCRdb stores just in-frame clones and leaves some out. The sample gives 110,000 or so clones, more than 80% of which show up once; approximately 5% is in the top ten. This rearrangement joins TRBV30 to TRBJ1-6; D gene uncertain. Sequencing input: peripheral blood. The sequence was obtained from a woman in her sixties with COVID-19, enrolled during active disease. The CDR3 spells CAWSVDTEGSPLHF. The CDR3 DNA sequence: TGTGCCTGGAGTGTCGACACCGAAGGTTCACCCCTCCACTTT.